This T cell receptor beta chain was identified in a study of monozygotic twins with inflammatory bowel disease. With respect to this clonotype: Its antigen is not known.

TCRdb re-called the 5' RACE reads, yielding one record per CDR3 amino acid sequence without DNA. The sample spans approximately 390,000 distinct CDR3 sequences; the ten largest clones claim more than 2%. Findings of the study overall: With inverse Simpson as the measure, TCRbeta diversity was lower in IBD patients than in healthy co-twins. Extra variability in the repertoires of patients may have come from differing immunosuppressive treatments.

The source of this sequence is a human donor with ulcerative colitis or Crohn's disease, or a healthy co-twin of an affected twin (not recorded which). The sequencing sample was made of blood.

The CDR3 sequence is CASSLGGLGANVLTF. J is TRBJ2-6 and V is TRBV13. This CDR3 region has 15 residues. CDR1 and CDR2 (germline): PRHDT, FYEKMQ (reference sequence).